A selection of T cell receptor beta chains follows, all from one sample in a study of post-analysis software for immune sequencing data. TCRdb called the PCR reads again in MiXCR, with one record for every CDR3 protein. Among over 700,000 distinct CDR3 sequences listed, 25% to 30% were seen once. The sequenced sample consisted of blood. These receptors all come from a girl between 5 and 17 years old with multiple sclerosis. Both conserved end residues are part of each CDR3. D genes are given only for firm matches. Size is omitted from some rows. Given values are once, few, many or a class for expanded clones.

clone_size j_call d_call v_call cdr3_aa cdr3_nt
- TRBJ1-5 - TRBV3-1 CASSALGQPQHF TGTGCCAGCAGCGCCTTGGGGCAGCCCCAGCATTTT
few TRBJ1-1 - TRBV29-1 CSDIEQGGAFF TGCAGCGACATCGAGCAGGGTGGCGCTTTCTTT
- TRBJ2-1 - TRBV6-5 CASSYRAATYNEQFF TGTGCCAGCAGTTACCGAGCGGCCACCTACAATGAGCAGTTCTTC
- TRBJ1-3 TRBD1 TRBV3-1 CASGQGTGNTIYF TGTGCCAGCGGACAGGGGACTGGAAACACCATATATTTT
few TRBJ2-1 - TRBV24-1 CATSDSSFGNEQFF TGTGCCACCAGTGATTCCAGTTTTGGCAATGAGCAGTTCTTC
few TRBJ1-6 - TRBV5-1 CASSLEGRGLNSPLHF TGCGCCAGCAGCTTGGAAGGTCGAGGGCTAAATTCACCCCTCCACTTT
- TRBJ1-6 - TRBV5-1 CASSLDSWNSPLHF TGCGCCAGCAGCTTAGACAGCTGGAACTCACCCCTCCACTTT
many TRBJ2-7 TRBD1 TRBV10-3 CATDTGGFDEQYF TGTGCCACCGATACAGGGGGCTTTGACGAGCAGTACTTC
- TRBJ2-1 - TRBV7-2 CASSLVDTSWFF TGTGCCAGCAGCTTAGTTGACACCTCTTGGTTCTTC
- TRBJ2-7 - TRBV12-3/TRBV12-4 CASSFGTPGYEQYF TGTGCCAGCAGTTTCGGGACACCAGGCTACGAGCAGTACTTC
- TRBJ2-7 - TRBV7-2 CASSLTGTYEQHF TGTGCCAGCAGCTTAACAGGGACCTACGAGCAGCACTTC
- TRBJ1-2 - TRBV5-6 CASSLQDTPNYGYTF TGTGCCAGCAGCTTACAGGACACACCTAACTATGGCTACACCTTC
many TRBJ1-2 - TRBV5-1 CASSLGRFYGYTF TGCGCCAGCAGCTTGGGACGGTTCTATGGCTACACCTTC
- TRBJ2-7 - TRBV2 CASHRAYEQYF TGTGCCAGCCACAGAGCCTACGAGCAGTACTTC
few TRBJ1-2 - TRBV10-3 CAVQTGIYGYTF TGTGCCGTGCAGACAGGAATCTATGGCTACACCTTC
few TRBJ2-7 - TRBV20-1 CSATPGLTYEQYF TGCAGTGCCACTCCGGGACTTACCTACGAGCAGTACTTC
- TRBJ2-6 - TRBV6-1 CASRRAQGLSGANVLTF TGTGCCAGCAGACGGGCACAGGGTCTCTCTGGGGCCAACGTCCTGACTTTC
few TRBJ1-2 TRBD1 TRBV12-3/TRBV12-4 CASSQGAHCGYTF TGTGCCAGCAGTCAGGGGGCTCACTGTGGCTACACCTTC
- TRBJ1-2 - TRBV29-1 CSVGEGDNYGYTF TGCAGCGTTGGGGAAGGGGATAACTATGGCTACACCTTC
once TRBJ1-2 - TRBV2 CASSESGTPGGYTF TGTGCCAGCAGTGAATCGGGGACCCCTGGGGGCTACACCTTC
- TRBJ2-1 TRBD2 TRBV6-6 CASSYNAGGSYNEQFF TGTGCCAGCAGTTACAATGCGGGAGGGTCCTACAATGAGCAGTTCTTC
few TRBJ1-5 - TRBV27 CASKLGSSNQPQHF TGTGCCAGCAAACTAGGTAGTAGCAATCAGCCCCAGCATTTT
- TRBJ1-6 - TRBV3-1 CASSLQKGSSYNSPLHF TGTGCCAGCAGCCTTCAAAAGGGGAGCTCCTATAATTCACCCCTCCACTTT
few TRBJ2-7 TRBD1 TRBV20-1 CSARGTGVVYEQYF TGCAGTGCTAGGGGGACAGGGGTAGTCTACGAGCAGTACTTC
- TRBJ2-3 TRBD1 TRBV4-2 CASSQETSARGQDTQYF TGTGCCAGCAGCCAAGAAACCTCGGCCAGGGGGCAAGATACGCAGTATTTT
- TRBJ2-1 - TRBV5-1 CASSLVHPRDGDEQFF TGCGCCAGCAGCTTGGTTCATCCCAGGGATGGAGATGAGCAGTTCTTC
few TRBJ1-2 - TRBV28 CASSPPGTRQGLGGYTF TGTGCCAGCAGTCCCCCTGGTACCAGGCAGGGGCTCGGGGGCTACACCTTC
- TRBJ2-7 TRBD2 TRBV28 CASTLVAGGSSYEQYF TGTGCCAGCACCTTGGTAGCGGGGGGGTCGTCCTACGAGCAGTACTTC